These 5 T cell receptor beta chains came from one sample sequenced in a study of T cells in women clearing cervical HPV infection. Here immunoSEQ multiplex PCR was the method, and the copy in TCRdb shows in-frame clones only, minus some. This repertoire comprises 30,000 or so clones; its ten largest clones make up 3.5%. The sample comprised blood buffy coat. Source of these receptors: a woman aged 18-70 years with a cervical HPV16 infection that either progressed to CIN3+ or cleared (not recorded which).

Remarks on this clone: The observed sequence ends 3 residues before the CDR3 terminus, with the missing tail filled in from the germline J gene. The chain links TRBV20-1 to TRBJ1-2; TRBD1 matches 8 bases. This CDR3 is built from 16 residues. CDR1 is DFQATT and CDR2 is SNEGSKA in the germline V gene (reference sequence). V lost 1 base, J lost 0 bases, and 7 bases stayed unmatched. The CDR3 region is CSARGIPQGANYGYTF. CDR3 DNA, as far as it was read: TGCAGTGCTAGAGGAATTCCACAGGGGGCTAACTATGGC.

Turning to this clone: The read stops 3 residues short of the end of the CDR3; the missing end is completed from the germline J gene. J is TRBJ1-3 and V is TRBV5-1; the D gene is possibly TRBD1 (5 bases). The CDR3 loop spans 15 amino acids. Looked up from germline, CDR1 is SGHRS and CDR2 is YFSETQ. The V end lost 5 bases, the J end lost 0 bases, and 12 bases lay between the germline ends. CDR3 residues: CASRSGSNSGNTIYF. The sequenced part of the CDR3 DNA is TGCGCCAGCAGATCAGGGAGCAACTCTGGAAACACC.

Concerning this clone: The read falls 3 residues short of the CDR3 end, and the missing part is taken from the germline J gene. The J gene is TRBJ1-5, the V gene TRBV18, with a tentative D call TRBD1 (6 bases). The CDR3 is 14 amino acids. Trimming stripped 2 bases from V and 6 bases from J, with 11 bases between. CDR1 is KGHSH and CDR2 is LQKENI in the germline V gene. CDR3 residues: CASSPDRSSQPQHF. The covered CDR3 bases are TGTGCCAGCTCACCAGACAGGTCCAGTCAGCCC.

About this clone itself: The CDR3 is cut off 3 residues early in the read; its end comes from the germline J gene. This chain uses TRBV19 with TRBJ2-3; a weak D match, TRBD2 (5 bases). CDR1 is LNHDA, CDR2 SQIVND, per germline (reference sequence). This CDR3 is 15 amino acids long. The CDR3 sequence is CASSGIGRGRETQYF. The sequenced CDR3 bases are TGTGCCAGTAGCGGCATAGGTCGGGGTCGAGAGACG.

Concerning this clone itself: The read comes to an end 3 residues before the CDR3 does, leaving the germline J gene to fill in the end. The chain has TRBV18 and TRBJ2-7; 13 nucleotides agree with TRBD2. The CDR3 consists of 15 residues. V lost 3 bases to trimming and J lost 1 base; unmatched junction nucleotides: 0. Germline V gives CDR1 KGHSH, CDR2 LQKENI. This chain's CDR3 is CASSPTSGRSYEQYF. The CDR3 bases that were read are TGTGCCAGCTCACCGACTAGCGGGAGGTCCTACGAG.